The source of this T cell receptor (beta chain) is a study of cytotoxic CD8 clonotypes in ibrutinib-treated CLL. Germline-derived CDR1 and CDR2 are KGHSH and LQKENI. V dropped 3 bases and J dropped 4; count of bases not matched to a gene: 14. This CDR3 has 18 amino acids. Produced via immunoSEQ multiplex PCR; TCRdb's table is partial and in-frame only. The sample lists hundreds of thousands of clones, roughly 74% occurring once. This chain links TRBV18 with TRBJ1-1; TRBD1 matches 10 bases. This specimen consisted of PBMCs, obtained after 24 months of ibrutinib treatment. This sequence was found in a human donor with chronic lymphocytic leukemia. This CDR3 reads CASSPLTGTGVLSTEAFF. CDR3 bases: TGTGCCAGCTCACCGTTGACCGGGACAGGGGTCTTAAGCACTGAAGCTTTCTTT.